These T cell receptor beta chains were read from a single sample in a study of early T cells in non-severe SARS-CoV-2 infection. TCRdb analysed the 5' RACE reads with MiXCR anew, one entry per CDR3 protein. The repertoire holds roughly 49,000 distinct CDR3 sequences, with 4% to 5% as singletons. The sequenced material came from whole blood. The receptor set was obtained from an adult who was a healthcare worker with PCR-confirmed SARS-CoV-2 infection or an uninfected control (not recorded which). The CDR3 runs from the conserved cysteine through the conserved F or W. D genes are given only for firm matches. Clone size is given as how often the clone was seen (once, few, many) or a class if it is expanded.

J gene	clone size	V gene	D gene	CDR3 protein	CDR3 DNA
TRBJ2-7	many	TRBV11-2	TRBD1	CASSPGTAGYEQYF	TGTGCCAGCAGCCCAGGGACAGCTGGCTACGAGCAGTACTTC
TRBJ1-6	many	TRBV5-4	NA	CASSRAYNSPLHF	TGTGCCAGCAGCAGAGCTTATAATTCACCCCTCCACTTT
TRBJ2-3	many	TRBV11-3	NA	CASTPPRDTQYF	TGTGCCAGCACCCCCCCTCGAGATACGCAGTATTTT
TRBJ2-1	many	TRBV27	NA	CASSFGAGNPGEQFF	TGTGCCAGCAGTTTCGGGGCAGGGAATCCGGGTGAGCAGTTCTTC
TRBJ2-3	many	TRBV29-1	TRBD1	CSVRTLAGTGVSDTQYF	TGCAGCGTTCGTACGTTAGCCGGGACAGGGGTTTCAGATACGCAGTATTTT
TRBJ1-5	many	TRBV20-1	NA	CSAKTDSNQPQHF	TGCAGTGCTAAGACAGATAGCAATCAGCCCCAGCATTTT
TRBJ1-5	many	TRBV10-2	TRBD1	CASSLGQGSRPQHF	TGCGCCAGCAGTCTAGGACAGGGGAGTAGACCCCAGCATTTT
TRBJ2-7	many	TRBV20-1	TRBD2	CSASGTSSEQYF	TGCAGTGCTTCCGGGACTAGTAGCGAGCAGTACTTC
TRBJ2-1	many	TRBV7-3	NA	CASSPNRAQLHEQFF	TGTGCCAGCAGCCCAAATCGGGCCCAGCTGCATGAGCAGTTCTTC
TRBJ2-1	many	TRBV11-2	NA	CASSRLTSYNEQFF	TGTGCCAGCAGCCGCTTGACCAGTTACAATGAGCAGTTCTTC
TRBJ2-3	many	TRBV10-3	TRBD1	CAISGDRGPDTQYF	TGTGCCATCAGTGGGGACAGGGGCCCAGATACGCAGTATTTT
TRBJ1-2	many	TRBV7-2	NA	CASSPESNYGYTF	TGTGCCAGCAGCCCGGAAAGTAACTATGGCTACACCTTC
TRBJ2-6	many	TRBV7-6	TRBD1	CASRGQTGANVLTF	TGTGCCAGCAGGGGACAGACTGGGGCCAACGTCCTGACTTTC
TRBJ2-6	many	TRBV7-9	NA	CASSSTALHVLTF	TGTGCCAGCAGCTCTACAGCCTTGCACGTCCTGACTTTC